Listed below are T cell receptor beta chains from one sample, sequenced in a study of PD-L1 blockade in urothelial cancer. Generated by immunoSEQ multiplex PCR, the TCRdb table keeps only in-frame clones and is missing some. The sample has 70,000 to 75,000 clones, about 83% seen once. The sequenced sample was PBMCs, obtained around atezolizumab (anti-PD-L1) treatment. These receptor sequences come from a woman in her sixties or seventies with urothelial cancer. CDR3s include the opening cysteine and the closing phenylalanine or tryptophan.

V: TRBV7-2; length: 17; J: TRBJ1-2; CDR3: CASSRPGQGALGDGYTF
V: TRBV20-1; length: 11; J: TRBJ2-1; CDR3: CSARTLNEQFF
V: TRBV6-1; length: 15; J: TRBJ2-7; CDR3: CASSLGQGVRSEQYF
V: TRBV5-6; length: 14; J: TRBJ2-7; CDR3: CASSQNPSSYEQYF
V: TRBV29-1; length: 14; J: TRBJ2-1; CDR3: CSAGSGTGGNEQFF
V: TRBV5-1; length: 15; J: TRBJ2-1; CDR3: CASSLGSVSYNEQFF
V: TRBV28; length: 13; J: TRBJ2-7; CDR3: CASSLTHYYEQYF
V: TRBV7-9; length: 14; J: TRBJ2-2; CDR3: CASSYSGATGELFF
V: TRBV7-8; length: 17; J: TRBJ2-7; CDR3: CASSSTPGTGSNVEQYF
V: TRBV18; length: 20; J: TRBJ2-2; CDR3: CASSPRIILAGGLSTGELFF
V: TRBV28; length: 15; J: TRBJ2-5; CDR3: CASSSGTPIKETQYF
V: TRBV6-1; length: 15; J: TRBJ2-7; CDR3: CASSDYRDRGYEQYF
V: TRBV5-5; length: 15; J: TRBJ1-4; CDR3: CASSLWDRAGEKLFF
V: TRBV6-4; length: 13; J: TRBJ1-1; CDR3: CASSDSNSGEAFF
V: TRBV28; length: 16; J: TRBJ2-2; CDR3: CASSLASGANTGELFF
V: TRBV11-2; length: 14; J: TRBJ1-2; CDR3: CASSARREHYGYTF
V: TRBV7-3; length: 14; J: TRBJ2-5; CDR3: CASSFSGRSETQYF
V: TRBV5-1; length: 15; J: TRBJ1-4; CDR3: CASSGTGLANEKLFF
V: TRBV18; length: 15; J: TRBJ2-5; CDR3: CASSPLGRGQETQYF
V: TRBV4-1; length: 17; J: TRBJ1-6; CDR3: CASSQVPQGLRDSPLHF
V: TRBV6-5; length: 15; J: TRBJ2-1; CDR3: CASSYLAGTYNEQFF
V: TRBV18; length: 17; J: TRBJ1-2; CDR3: CASSPQQGVRTDYGYTF
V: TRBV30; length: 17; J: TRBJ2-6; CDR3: CAWGRDRVRSGANVLTF
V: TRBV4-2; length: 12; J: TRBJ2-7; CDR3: CASRGDSYEQYF
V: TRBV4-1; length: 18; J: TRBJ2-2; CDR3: CASSQDLSTASNTGELFF
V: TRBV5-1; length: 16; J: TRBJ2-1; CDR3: CASSLGGTSGVNEQFF
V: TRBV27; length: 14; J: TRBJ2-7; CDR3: CASSRTSVSYEQYF
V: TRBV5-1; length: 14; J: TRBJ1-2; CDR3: CASSLEGNTYGYTF
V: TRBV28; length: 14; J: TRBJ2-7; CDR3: CASSFGQGIYEQYF
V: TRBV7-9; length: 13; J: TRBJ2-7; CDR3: CASSLFGEGEQYF
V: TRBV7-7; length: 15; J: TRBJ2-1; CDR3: CASSPARFQGAEQFF
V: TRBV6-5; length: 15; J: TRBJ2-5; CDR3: CASSYATGIGETQYF
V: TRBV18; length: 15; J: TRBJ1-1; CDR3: CASSPREGVNTEAFF
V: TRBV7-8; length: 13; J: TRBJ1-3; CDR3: CASSFLSGNTIYF
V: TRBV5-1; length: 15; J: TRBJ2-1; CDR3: CASSFEREGYNEQFF
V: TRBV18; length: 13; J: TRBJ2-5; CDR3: CASSPPPGETQYF
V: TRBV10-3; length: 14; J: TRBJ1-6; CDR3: CAIRETGVNSPLHF
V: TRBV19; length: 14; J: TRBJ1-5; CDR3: CASSIAGTNQPQHF
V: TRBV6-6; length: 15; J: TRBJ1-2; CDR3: CASRLADRPNYGYTF
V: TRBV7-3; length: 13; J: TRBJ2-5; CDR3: CASRSGVGETQYF
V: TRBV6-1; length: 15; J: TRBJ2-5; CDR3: CASREGTARGETQYF
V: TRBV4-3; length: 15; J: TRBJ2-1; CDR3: CASSQDLGFYNEQFF
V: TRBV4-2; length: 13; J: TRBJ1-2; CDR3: CASSQGVNYGYTF
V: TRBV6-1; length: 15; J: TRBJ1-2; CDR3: CASSVSQGSFNGYTF
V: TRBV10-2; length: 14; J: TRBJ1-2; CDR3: CASTDLDSPYGYTF
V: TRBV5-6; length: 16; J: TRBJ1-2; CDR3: CASSLGRARARYGYTF
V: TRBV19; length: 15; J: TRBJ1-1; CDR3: CASTGLGGMETEAFF
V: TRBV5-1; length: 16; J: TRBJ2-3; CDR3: CASSLALASRADTQYF
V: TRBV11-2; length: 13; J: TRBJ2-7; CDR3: CADRAGAGGEQYF
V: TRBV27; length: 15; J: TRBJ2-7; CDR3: CASRTVGTGPYEQYF
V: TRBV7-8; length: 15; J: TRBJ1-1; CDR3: CASSSGTATNTEAFF
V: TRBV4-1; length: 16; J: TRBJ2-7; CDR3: CASSHQISVLPYEQYF
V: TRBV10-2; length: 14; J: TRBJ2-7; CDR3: CASSEVDRTTGQYF
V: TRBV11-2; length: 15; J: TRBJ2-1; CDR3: CASRQSGDPYNEQFF
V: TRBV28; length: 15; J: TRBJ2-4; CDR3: CASSLLAAELDIQYF
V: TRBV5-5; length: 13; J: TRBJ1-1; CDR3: CASSLGTGTEAFF
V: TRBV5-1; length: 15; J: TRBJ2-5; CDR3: CASSPGTSDQETQYF
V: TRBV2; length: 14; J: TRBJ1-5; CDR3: CASSQQGVIQPQHF